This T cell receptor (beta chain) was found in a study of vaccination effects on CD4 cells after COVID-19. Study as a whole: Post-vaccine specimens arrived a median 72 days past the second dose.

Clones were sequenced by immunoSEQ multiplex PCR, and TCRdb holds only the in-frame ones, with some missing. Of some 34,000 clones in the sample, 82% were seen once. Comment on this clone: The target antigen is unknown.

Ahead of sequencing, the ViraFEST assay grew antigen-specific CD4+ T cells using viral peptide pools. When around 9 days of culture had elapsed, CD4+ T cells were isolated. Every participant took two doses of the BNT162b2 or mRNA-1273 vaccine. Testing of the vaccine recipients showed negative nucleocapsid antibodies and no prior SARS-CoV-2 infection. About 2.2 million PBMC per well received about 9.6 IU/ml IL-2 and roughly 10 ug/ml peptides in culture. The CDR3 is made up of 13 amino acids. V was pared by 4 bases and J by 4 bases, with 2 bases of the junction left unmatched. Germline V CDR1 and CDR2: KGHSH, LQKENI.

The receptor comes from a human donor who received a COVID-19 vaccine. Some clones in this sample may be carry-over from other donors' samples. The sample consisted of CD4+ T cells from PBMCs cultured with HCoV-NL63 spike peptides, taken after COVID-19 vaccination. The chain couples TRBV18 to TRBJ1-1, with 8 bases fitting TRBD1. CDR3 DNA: TGTGCCAGCTCACTGGGACAGGCCACTGAAGCTTTCTTT. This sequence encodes CASSLGQATEAFF.